Listed below are T cell receptor beta chains from one sample, sequenced in a study of blood T cell repertoires in COVID-19. The data were produced by immunoSEQ multiplex PCR, yet TCRdb's version contains in-frame clones alone and is incomplete. The repertoire consists of roughly 250,000 clones, with 80% to 95% occurring once and the leading ten covering 0.8% to 0.95%. Sequenced material: peripheral blood. The receptors were sampled from a man younger than 45 with COVID-19, enrolled during active disease. The CDR3 runs from the conserved cysteine through the conserved F or W. The D gene is left open where the match is weak. Not every row has a clone size; where given, it reads once, few, many or a size class.

j_call d_call v_call clone_size cdr3_nt cdr3_aa
TRBJ1-2 NA TRBV5-1 once TGCGCCAGCTCTGGGGGGGTGGAGTATGGCTACACCTTC CASSGGVEYGYTF
TRBJ2-3 TRBD1 TRBV5-1 NA TGCGCCAGCAGCCCCGGACAGGGCACAGATACGCAGTATTTT CASSPGQGTDTQYF
TRBJ1-1 NA TRBV25-1 NA TGTGCCAGCAGTGTGGACAGGAACACTGAAGCTTTCTTT CASSVDRNTEAFF
TRBJ2-7 TRBD2 TRBV3-1/TRBV3-2 NA TGTGCCAGCAGCCAGACTAGCGGGGGCTACGAGCAGTACTTC CASSQTSGGYEQYF
TRBJ1-2 NA TRBV5-1 NA TGCGCCAGCAGCGGCGGACAATTCGCCACTAACTATGGCTACACCTTC CASSGGQFATNYGYTF
TRBJ2-1 TRBD1 TRBV24-1 NA TGTGCCACCAGTGATTTCGGGACAGGGGTTAATGAGCAGTTCTTC CATSDFGTGVNEQFF
TRBJ2-4 TRBD1 TRBV7-9 NA TGTGCCAGCAGCGGCCGACAGGGGGAGGCCAAAAACATTCAGTACTTC CASSGRQGEAKNIQYF
TRBJ1-6 TRBD1 TRBV7-3 NA TGTGCCAGCTCGACAGGGTATAATTCACCCCTCCACTTT CASSTGYNSPLHF
TRBJ1-2 NA TRBV5-6 NA TGTGCCAGCAGCTTGGTACAGATGCTCAACTATGGCTACACCTTC CASSLVQMLNYGYTF
TRBJ2-1 NA TRBV11-2 NA TGTGCCAGCAGCCTTCTGCCGGCCGACTCGGGGGAGCAGTTCTTC CASSLLPADSGEQFF
TRBJ1-5 NA TRBV5-1 NA TGCGCCAGCAGCTTGGGGGCACAGGGTTCCGGGCAGCCCCAGCATTTT CASSLGAQGSGQPQHF
TRBJ1-5 NA TRBV6-1 NA TGTGCCAGCAGTGAATTCCAGGGCAATCAGCCCCAGCATTTT CASSEFQGNQPQHF
TRBJ1-5 TRBD1 TRBV7-6 NA TGTGCCAGCAGCTTAGCGACAGGGTTCAATCAGCCCCAGCATTTT CASSLATGFNQPQHF
TRBJ2-3 NA TRBV10-2 once TGCGCCAGCAGTGAGAGGCAGGGCACAGATACGCAGTATTTT CASSERQGTDTQYF
TRBJ1-2 TRBD1 TRBV18 NA TGTGCCAGCTCCCTCGGGACAGGGCAAGAATATGGCTACACCTTC CASSLGTGQEYGYTF